Detailed here is one TCR beta chain. TCRdb's table, derived via immunoSEQ multiplex PCR, lists solely in-frame clones and lacks some. The sample records approximately 160,000 clones, 93% being singletons. The data were taken from a study of T cell responses to AZD1222 COVID-19 vaccine. CDR1 is MNHEY and CDR2 is SMNVEV in the germline V gene (reference sequence). V lost 7 bases, J lost 9 bases, and 14 bases stayed unmatched. The CDR3 length is 16 residues. The chain joins TRBV27 to TRBJ2-1, with 11 bases matching TRBD1. The TCR comes from an adult in good health. The sequenced sample was peripheral blood, obtained on day 0 of AZD1222 vaccination. The CDR3 nucleotides read TGTGCCAGCAACAAAGTCGGGACAGGGGGGTCAGGTGAGCAGTTCTTC. This encodes CASNKVGTGGSGEQFF.